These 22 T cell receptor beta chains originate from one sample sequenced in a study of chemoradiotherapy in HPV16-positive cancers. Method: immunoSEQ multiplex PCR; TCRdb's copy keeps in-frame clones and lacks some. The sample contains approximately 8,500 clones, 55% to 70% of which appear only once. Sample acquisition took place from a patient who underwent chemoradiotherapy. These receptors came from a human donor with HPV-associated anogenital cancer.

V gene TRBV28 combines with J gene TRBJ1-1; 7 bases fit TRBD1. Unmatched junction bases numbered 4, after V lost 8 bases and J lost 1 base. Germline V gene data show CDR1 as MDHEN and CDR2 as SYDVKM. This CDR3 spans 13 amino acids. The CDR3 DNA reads TGTGCCAGCCTCAGGACAGGGAACACTGAAGCTTTCTTT. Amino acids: CASLRTGNTEAFF.

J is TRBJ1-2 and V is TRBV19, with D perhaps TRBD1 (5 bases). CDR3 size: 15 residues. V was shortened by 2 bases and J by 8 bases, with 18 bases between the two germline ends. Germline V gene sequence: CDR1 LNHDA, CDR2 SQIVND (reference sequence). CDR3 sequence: CASSIMGTGRMGYTF. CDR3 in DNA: TGTGCCAGTAGTATAATGGGAACAGGCCGTATGGGCTACACCTTC.

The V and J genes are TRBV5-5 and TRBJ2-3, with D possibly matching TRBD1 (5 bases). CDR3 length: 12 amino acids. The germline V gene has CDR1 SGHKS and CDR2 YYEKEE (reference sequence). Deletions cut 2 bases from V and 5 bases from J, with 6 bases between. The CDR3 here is CASSFTGDTQYF. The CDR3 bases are TGTGCCAGCAGCTTCACAGGAGATACGCAGTATTTT.

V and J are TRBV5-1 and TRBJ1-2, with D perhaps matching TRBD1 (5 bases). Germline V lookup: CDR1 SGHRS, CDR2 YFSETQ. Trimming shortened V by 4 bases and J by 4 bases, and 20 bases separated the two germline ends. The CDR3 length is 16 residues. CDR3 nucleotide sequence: TGCGCCAGCAGCGAGGGACGGCGTTTATTTTCCTATGGCTACACCTTC. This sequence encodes CASSEGRRLFSYGYTF.

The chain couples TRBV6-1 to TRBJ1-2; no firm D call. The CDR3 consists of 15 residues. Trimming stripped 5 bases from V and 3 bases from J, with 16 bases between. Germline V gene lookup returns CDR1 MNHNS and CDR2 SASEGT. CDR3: CASSRRLVSDYGYTF. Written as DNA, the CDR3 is TGTGCCAGCAGTCGCAGGCTCGTCAGTGACTATGGCTACACCTTC.

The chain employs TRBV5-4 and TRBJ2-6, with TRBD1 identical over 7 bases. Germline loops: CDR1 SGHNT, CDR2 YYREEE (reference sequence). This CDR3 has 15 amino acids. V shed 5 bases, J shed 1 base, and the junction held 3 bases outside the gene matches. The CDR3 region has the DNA TGTGCCAGCAGACTGACAGGGTCTGGGGCCAACGTCCTGACTTTC. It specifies CASRLTGSGANVLTF.

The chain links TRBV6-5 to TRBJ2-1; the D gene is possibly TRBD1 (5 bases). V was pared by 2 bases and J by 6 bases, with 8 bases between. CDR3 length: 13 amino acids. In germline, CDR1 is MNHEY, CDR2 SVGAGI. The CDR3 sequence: CASSYARANEQFF. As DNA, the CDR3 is TGTGCCAGCAGTTACGCCAGGGCCAATGAGCAGTTCTTC.

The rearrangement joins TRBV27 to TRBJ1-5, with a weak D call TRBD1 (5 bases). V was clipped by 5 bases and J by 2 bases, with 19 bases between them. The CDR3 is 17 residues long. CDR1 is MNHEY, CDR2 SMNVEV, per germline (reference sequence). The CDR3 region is CASSPMGGGSRNQPQHF. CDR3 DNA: TGTGCCAGCAGTCCAATGGGGGGAGGGAGTCGCAATCAGCCCCAGCATTTT.

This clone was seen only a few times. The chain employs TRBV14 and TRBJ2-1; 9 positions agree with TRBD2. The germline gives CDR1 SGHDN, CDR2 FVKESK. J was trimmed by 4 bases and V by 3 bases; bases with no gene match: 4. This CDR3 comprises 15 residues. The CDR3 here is CASSQTAGGYNEQFF. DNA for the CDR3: TGTGCCAGCAGCCAGACAGCGGGGGGATACAATGAGCAGTTCTTC.

This chain's CDR3 is CASSLAVRAGDNEQFF. The CDR3 DNA reads TGTGCCAGCAGCTTAGCCGTAAGGGCGGGGGACAATGAGCAGTTCTTC. The chain joins TRBV9 to TRBJ2-1; the match to TRBD2 covers 7 bases. Germline V lookup: CDR1 SGDLS, CDR2 YYNGEE. The CDR3 has 16 residues. Trimming cost V 4 bases and J 5 bases; bases outside gene matches: 12.

The CDR3 is CASGGTGAFALHF. The CDR3 nucleotides are TGTGCCAGCGGGGGGACAGGGGCTTTCGCCCTCCACTTT. The chain couples TRBV6-1 to TRBJ1-6, with 10 bases fitting TRBD1. The V gene's germline CDR1 is MNHNS and CDR2 SASEGT. V lost 8 bases to trimming and J lost 14 bases; unmatched junction nucleotides: 9. There are 13 residues in the CDR3.

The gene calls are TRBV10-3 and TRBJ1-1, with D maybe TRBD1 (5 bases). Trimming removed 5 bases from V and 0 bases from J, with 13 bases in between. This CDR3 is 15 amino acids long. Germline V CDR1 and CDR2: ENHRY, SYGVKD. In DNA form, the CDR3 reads TGTGCCATCAGTCCTGCGGGGGGATTGAACACTGAAGCTTTCTTT. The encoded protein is CAISPAGGLNTEAFF.

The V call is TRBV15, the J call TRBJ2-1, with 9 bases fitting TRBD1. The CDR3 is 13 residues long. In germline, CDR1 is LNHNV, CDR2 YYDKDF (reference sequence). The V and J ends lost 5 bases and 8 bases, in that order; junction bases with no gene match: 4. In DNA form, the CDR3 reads TGTGCCACCAGCTTGAGACAGGGGGATGAGCAGTTCTTC. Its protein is CATSLRQGDEQFF.

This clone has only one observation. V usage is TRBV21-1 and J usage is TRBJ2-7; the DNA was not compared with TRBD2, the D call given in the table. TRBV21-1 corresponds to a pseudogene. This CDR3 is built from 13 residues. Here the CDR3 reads CASSKVAGYEQYF. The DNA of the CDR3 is TGTGCCAGCAGCAAAGTGGCGGGCTACGAGCAGTACTTC.

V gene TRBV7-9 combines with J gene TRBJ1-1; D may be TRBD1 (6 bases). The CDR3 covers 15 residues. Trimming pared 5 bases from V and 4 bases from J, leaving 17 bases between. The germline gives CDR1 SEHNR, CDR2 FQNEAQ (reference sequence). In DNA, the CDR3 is TGTGCCAGCAGCCCAAAGAACAGGGTTGGCACTGAAGCTTTCTTT. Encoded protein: CASSPKNRVGTEAFF.

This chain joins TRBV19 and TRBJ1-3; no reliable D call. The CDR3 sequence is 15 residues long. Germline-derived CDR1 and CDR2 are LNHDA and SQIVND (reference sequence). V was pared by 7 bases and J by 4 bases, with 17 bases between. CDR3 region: CASTLRRAPGNTIYF. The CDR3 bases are TGTGCCAGTACCTTACGGAGGGCACCGGGAAACACCATATATTTT.

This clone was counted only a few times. The CDR3 loop reads CASSYSPQNTGELFF. CDR3 DNA sequence: TGTGCCAGCAGTTACTCTCCACAGAACACCGGGGAGCTGTTTTTT. This chain connects TRBV6-5 to TRBJ2-2; D gene ambiguous. The CDR3 has 15 amino acids. The V gene lost 0 bases and the J gene lost 1 base, with 6 bases spanning the gap. Looked up from germline, CDR1 is MNHEY and CDR2 is SVGAGI.

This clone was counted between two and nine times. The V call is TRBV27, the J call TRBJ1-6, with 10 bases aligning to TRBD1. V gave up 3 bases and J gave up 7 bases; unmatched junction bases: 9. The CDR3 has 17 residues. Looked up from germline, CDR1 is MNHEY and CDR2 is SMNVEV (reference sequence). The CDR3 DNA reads TGTGCCAGCAGTTTCGACAGGGGGCGAGGCGGAAATTCACCCCTCCACTTT. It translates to CASSFDRGRGGNSPLHF.

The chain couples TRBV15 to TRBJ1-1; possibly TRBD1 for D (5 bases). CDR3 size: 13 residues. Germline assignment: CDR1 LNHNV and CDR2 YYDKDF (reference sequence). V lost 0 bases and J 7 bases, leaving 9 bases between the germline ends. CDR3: CATSRDRGREAFF. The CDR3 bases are TGTGCCACCAGCAGAGATAGGGGACGTGAAGCTTTCTTT. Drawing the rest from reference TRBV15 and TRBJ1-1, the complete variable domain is DAMVIQNPRYQVTQFGKPVTLSCSQTLNHNVMYWYQQKSSQAPKLLFHYYDKDFNNEADTPDNFQSRRPNTSFCFLDIRSPGLGDTAMYLCATSRDRGREAFFGQGTRLTVV.

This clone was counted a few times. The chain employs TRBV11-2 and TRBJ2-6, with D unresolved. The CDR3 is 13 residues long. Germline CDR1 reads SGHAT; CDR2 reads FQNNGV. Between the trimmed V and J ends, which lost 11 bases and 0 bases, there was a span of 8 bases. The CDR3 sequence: CAGSRSGANVLTF. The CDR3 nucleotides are TGTGCCGGCTCCCGCTCTGGGGCCAACGTCCTGACTTTC. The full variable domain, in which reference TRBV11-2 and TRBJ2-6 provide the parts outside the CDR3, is EAGVAQSPRYKIIEKRQSVAFWCNPISGHATLYWYQQILGQGPKLLIQFQNNGVVDDSQLPKDRFSAERLKGVDSTLKIQPAKLEDSAVYLCAGSRSGANVLTFGAGSRLTVL.

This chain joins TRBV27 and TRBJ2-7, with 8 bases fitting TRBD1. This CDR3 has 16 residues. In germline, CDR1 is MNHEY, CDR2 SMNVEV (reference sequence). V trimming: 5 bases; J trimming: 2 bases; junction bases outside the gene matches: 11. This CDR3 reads CASSPFPGTGAYEQYV. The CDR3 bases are TGTGCCAGCAGTCCGTTCCCCGGGACAGGAGCCTACGAGCAGTACGTC.

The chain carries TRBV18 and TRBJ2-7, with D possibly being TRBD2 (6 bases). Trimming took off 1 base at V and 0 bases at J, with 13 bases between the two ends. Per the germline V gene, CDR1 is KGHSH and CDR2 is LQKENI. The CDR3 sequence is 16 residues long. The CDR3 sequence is CASSPQVGRSSYEQYF. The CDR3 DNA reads TGTGCCAGCTCACCACAGGTCGGGAGAAGCTCCTACGAGCAGTACTTC. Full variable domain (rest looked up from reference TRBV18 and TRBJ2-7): NAGVMQNPRHLVRRRGQEARLRCSPMKGHSHVYWYRQLPEEGLKFMVYLQKENIIDESGMPKERFSAEFPKEGPSILRIQQVVRGDSAAYFCASSPQVGRSSYEQYFGPGTRLTVT.